This is a list of T cell receptor beta chains from one sample in a study of T cells in Graves' hyperthyroidism and ophthalmopathy. Each CDR3 protein is one row after TCRdb ran MiXCR on the multiplex PCR reads. Of about 480,000 distinct CDR3 sequences in the sample, around 22% were seen once. The sample consisted of blood. Receptors were obtained from a woman in her 30s with Graves' ophthalmopathy. CDR3s include the opening cysteine and the closing phenylalanine or tryptophan. Each record gives: CDR3 length, J gene, D gene, clone size, V gene, CDR3 DNA, CDR3 protein. D genes are given only for firm matches. The size of a clone is reported for some rows only, either as once, few or many, or as a class for expanded clones.

len: 15; j_gene: TRBJ1-1; d_gene: -; abundance: many; v_gene: TRBV6-5; CDR3nt: TGTGCCAGCAGTTTAACGGAGGGGCGGAACACTGAAGCTTTCTTT; CDR3aa: CASSLTEGRNTEAFF
len: 12; j_gene: TRBJ2-5; d_gene: -; abundance: many; v_gene: TRBV28; CDR3nt: TGTGCCAGCAGTTTACCCGGGGGGACCCAGTACTTC; CDR3aa: CASSLPGGTQYF
len: 13; j_gene: TRBJ2-5; d_gene: -; abundance: many; v_gene: TRBV20-1; CDR3nt: TGCAGTGCTAGAGGCAAGCGGGAAGAGACCCAGTACTTC; CDR3aa: CSARGKREETQYF
len: 13; j_gene: TRBJ2-2; d_gene: TRBD1; abundance: many; v_gene: TRBV6-1; CDR3nt: TGTGCCATGTCCGGGACAGGGACCGGGGAGCTGTTTTTT; CDR3aa: CAMSGTGTGELFF
len: 15; j_gene: TRBJ2-7; d_gene: TRBD1; abundance: -; v_gene: TRBV27; CDR3nt: TGTGCCAGCAGTTTATACGGGACAGGGGCCTACGAGCAGTACTTC; CDR3aa: CASSLYGTGAYEQYF
len: 15; j_gene: TRBJ1-5; d_gene: -; abundance: many; v_gene: TRBV19; CDR3nt: TGTGCCAGTAAGTCAAACCGGGACGCTTATCAGCCCCAGCATTTT; CDR3aa: CASKSNRDAYQPQHF
len: 15; j_gene: TRBJ2-5; d_gene: TRBD2; abundance: many; v_gene: TRBV5-1; CDR3nt: TGCGCCAGCAAAAGACTAGCGGGGGCCGAGGAGACCCAGTACTTC; CDR3aa: CASKRLAGAEETQYF
len: 13; j_gene: TRBJ1-1; d_gene: TRBD1; abundance: many; v_gene: TRBV20-1; CDR3nt: TGCAGTGCTTGGGACAGGGAGTCCACTGAAGCTTTCTTT; CDR3aa: CSAWDRESTEAFF
len: 15; j_gene: TRBJ1-1; d_gene: -; abundance: once; v_gene: TRBV11-1; CDR3nt: TGTGCCAGCAGCCCTTTTAGGGGCGTGAACACTGAAGCTTTCTTT; CDR3aa: CASSPFRGVNTEAFF
len: 14; j_gene: TRBJ2-7; d_gene: TRBD2; abundance: few; v_gene: TRBV12-3/TRBV12-4; CDR3nt: TGTGCCAGCACCCTACTAGCGGGGGCCTACGAGCAGTACTTC; CDR3aa: CASTLLAGAYEQYF